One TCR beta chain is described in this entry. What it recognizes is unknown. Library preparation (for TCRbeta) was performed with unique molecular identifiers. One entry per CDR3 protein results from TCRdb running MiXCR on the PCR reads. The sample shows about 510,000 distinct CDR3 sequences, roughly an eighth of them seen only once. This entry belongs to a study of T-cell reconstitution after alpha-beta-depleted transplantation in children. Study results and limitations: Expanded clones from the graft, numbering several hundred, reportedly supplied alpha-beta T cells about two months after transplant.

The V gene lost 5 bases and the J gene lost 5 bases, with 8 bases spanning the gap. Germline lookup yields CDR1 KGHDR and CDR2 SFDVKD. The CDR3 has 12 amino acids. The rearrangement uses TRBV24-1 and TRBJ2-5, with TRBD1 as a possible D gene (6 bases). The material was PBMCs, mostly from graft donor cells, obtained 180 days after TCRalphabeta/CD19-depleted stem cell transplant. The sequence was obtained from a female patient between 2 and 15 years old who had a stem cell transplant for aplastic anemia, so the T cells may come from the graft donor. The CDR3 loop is CATSVGAETQYF. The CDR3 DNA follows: TGTGCCACCAGTGTGGGGGCCGAGACCCAGTACTTC.